This entry concerns a single TCR beta chain. This sample stems from a study of CD8 T cells in Susac syndrome. Random hexamers primed reverse transcription of about 0.5 to 1 ug RNA. The amplification used immunoSEQ multiplex PCR on TCR beta CDR3; it spanned 54 Vbeta and 13 Jbeta. TCRdb reprocessed the immunoSEQ multiplex PCR reads with MiXCR, giving one entry per CDR3 protein. Found here are approximately 130,000 distinct CDR3 sequences, around 91% of them singletons; the top ten hold around 0.25%. V gave up 8 bases and J gave up 5 bases, with 13 bases separating them. Germline values: CDR1 SEHNR, CDR2 FQNEAQ (reference sequence). The CDR3 contains 12 residues. TCR beta sequences were obtained from blood CD8+ and CD4+ T cells. Treatment-naive patients with stable or active relapsing-remitting disease were the multiple sclerosis controls. Negative isolation was applied to CD8+ and CD4+ T cells, and FACS enrichment was applied to TEMRA cells.

The TCR originated in a human donor with multiple sclerosis. Material: CD8+ T cells from PBMCs. J is TRBJ2-7 and V is TRBV7-9; D uncertain. DNA for the CDR3: TGTGCCAGCGGAAGAGTCTCTGACGAGCAGTACTTC. Translation: CASGRVSDEQYF.